Presented here are 12 T cell receptor beta chains from one specimen sequenced in a study of blood T cells in healthy people across ages (dated by TCRdb to about 2015). Library construction relied on 5' RACE. The instrument was an Illumina HiSeq 2500. The second PCR ran for roughly 7 to 11 cycles and used a J-beta primer mix along with a sample-barcoded 5' primer. Starting from the raw public reads, TCRdb applied fastp trimming at Q25, assembled clones with MiXCR and retained in-frame beta chains. Every entry covers one CDR3 protein and lists the most common genes and DNA from its rows. The sample table records fewer than 950,000 distinct CDR3 sequences; about 48% of these occur just once. Roughly 37% of the sample lies in the top ten. The sequenced sample consisted of blood. The receptors were sampled from a man older than 75 in good health.

The J gene is TRBJ2-1, the V gene TRBV5-1, with D hard to call. V was clipped by 0 bases and J by 5 bases, with 12 bases between them. The CDR3 is made up of 15 amino acids. Germline lookup yields CDR1 SGHRS and CDR2 YFSETQ. The CDR3 region is CASSLGRGPNNEQFF. The CDR3 DNA follows: TGCGCCAGCAGCTTGGGCAGAGGCCCAAACAATGAGCAGTTCTTC.

About this clonotype itself: The junction departs from the called germline gene at one end, perhaps through a read error. This chain uses TRBV5-1 with TRBJ1-5, with D perhaps matching TRBD1 (6 bases). The CDR3 has 13 amino acids. Germline V CDR1 and CDR2: SGHRS, YFSETQ. CDR3 amino acids: CTSSLGGLQPQHF. The CDR3 DNA is TGCACCAGCAGCTTGGGGGGGCTTCAGCCCCAGCATTTT.

The V and J genes are TRBV24-1 and TRBJ1-2; 9 bases are a match to TRBD1. The trim removed 4 bases at V and 2 bases at J, leaving 13 bases unmatched. This CDR3 region has 18 residues. CDR1 is KGHDR, CDR2 SFDVKD, per germline. CDR3 in DNA: TGTGCCACCAGTGACGCACCGGGACAGGGAATGGAGAACTATGGCTACACCTTC. Protein: CATSDAPGQGMENYGYTF.

The J gene is TRBJ2-1, the V gene TRBV7-2; no clear D. Germline V lookup: CDR1 SGHTA, CDR2 FQGNSA. Trimming pared 4 bases from V and 4 bases from J, leaving 14 bases between. This CDR3 contains 15 residues. The chain's CDR3 is CASSSAPLHYNEQFF. CDR3 DNA: TGTGCCAGCAGCTCCGCCCCCTTACATTACAATGAGCAGTTCTTC.

The J gene is TRBJ2-1, the V gene TRBV12-3 or TRBV12-4; a weak D match, TRBD2 (7 bases). The V and J ends lost 5 bases and 8 bases respectively, with 19 bases between them. The CDR3 consists of 15 residues. As DNA, the CDR3 is TGTGCCAGCAGTCCCCCCCAACGCGGGGGCGATGAGCAGTTCTTC. Translated, it gives CASSPPQRGGDEQFF.

The chain carries TRBV20-1 and TRBJ1-2; D might be TRBD1 (6 bases). V dropped 6 bases and J dropped 3 bases, with 20 bases sitting between them. The CDR3 covers 15 residues. The germline V gene has CDR1 DFQATT and CDR2 SNEGSKA (reference sequence). CDR3 nucleotides: TGCAGTGCCAAATCCACAGGGTCCGGAGACTATGGCTACACCTTC. Protein sequence: CSAKSTGSGDYGYTF.

This clonotype was observed a handful of times. V and J are TRBV5-1 and TRBJ2-7, with 7 bases lining up with TRBD1. The germline V gene has CDR1 SGHRS and CDR2 YFSETQ. The trim removed 4 bases at V and 4 bases at J, leaving 17 bases unmatched. The length of the CDR3 is 17 residues. CDR3 loop: CASSPTSRQGIRYEQYF. The CDR3 DNA sequence: TGCGCCAGCAGCCCCACCTCAAGACAGGGAATAAGATACGAGCAGTACTTC.

A few counts support this clonotype. The V and J genes are TRBV7-9 and TRBJ2-4; D may be TRBD1 or TRBD2 (5 bases each). Germline CDR1 reads SEHNR; CDR2 reads FQNEAQ (reference sequence). This CDR3 is 12 amino acids long. Trimming removed 8 bases at V and 5 bases at J, with 10 bases between. The CDR3 DNA reads as TGTGCCAGCGCACCGGGACAAAACATTCAGTACTTC. Its translation: CASAPGQNIQYF.

CDR3 nucleotide sequence: TGCGCCAGCAGCTTCGACGCGAGTTATGAGCAGTTCTTC. Residues: CASSFDASYEQFF. The rearrangement links TRBV5-1 to TRBJ2-1; D gene ambiguous. V was shortened by 2 bases and J by 8 bases, with 11 bases between the two germline ends. In germline, CDR1 is SGHRS, CDR2 YFSETQ. The CDR3 consists of 13 residues.

The sample holds a few counts of this clonotype. This sequence joins TRBV29-1 and TRBJ2-7, with 10 nucleotides matching TRBD1. The junction had 8 bases not matched to a gene; V was cut back by 7 bases and J by 5 bases. CDR1 and CDR2 from the germline V gene are SQVTM and ANQGSEA. The CDR3 covers 13 residues. CDR3 nucleotide sequence: TGCAGCGACTTCGACAGGGGGCAGGACGAGCAGTACTTC. Protein sequence: CSDFDRGQDEQYF.

The chain is built from TRBV6-2 or TRBV6-3 and TRBJ2-2, with D maybe TRBD2 (5 bases). Deletions cut 3 bases from V and 0 bases from J, with 8 bases between. This CDR3 spans 15 amino acids. Germline-derived CDR1 and CDR2 are MNHEY and SVGEGT. In DNA, the CDR3 is TGTGCCAGCAGTTATCGGACTCCGAACACCGGGGAGCTGTTTTTT. Translating gives CASSYRTPNTGELFF.

This clonotype has a handful of counts. The genes are TRBV5-1 and TRBJ1-2, with TRBD1 as a possible D gene (5 bases). Germline-derived CDR1 and CDR2 are SGHRS and YFSETQ. V lost 4 bases and J lost 7, with 23 bases in between. This CDR3 is 16 amino acids long. In DNA, the CDR3 is TGCGCCAGCAGCCTCCTAGGGAGAGGGCAGGGTGGTGGCTACACCTTC. Translated: CASSLLGRGQGGGYTF. Combining the CDR3 with reference TRBV5-1 and TRBJ1-2 gives the whole variable domain KAGVTQTPRYLIKTRGQQVTLSCSPISGHRSVSWYQQTPGQGLQFLFEYFSETQRNKGNFPGRFSGRQFSNSRSEMNVSTLELGDSALYLCASSLLGRGQGGGYTFGSGTRLTVV.